This T cell receptor (beta chain) comes out of a study of sequential checkpoint blockade in melanoma. Sequencing used immunoSEQ multiplex PCR; TCRdb keeps in-frame clones, though not all of them. The table records around 4,000 clones, more than 20% of them present only once. Regarding treatment: randomized to nivolumab then ipilimumab (arm A) or the reverse (arm B). The receptor comes from a human donor with melanoma. Source: tumor tissue (inferred from file names), taken from a patient given nivolumab and ipilimumab in sequence.

In DNA, the CDR3 is TGTGCCAGCAGTTACAAACCTCAAGATAAGGCGCAAGAGACCCAGTACTTC. Encoded protein: CASSYKPQDKAQETQYF. V gene TRBV6-8 combines with J gene TRBJ2-5; D gene uncertain. V lost 2 bases and J 2 bases, leaving 18 bases between the germline ends. Germline V gene lookup returns CDR1 MNHGY and CDR2 SAAAGT. The CDR3 runs to 17 residues.